The 7 T cell receptor beta chains in this list originate from one sample, sequenced in a study of control samples from healthy donors and cancer patients. The table came from immunoSEQ multiplex PCR; TCRdb's copy has only in-frame clones and leaves some out. Seen here are fewer than 40,000 clones, approximately 95% observed once, and the top ten hold 1.7%. The material sequenced was PBMCs. These receptors were taken from a man aged 35-49 years with colorectal cancer.

The chain carries TRBV9 and TRBJ1-2; tentative D call: TRBD1 (6 bases). Trimming cost V 3 bases and J 8 bases, with 20 bases left between them. This CDR3 is 15 amino acids long. Germline CDR1 is SGDLS and CDR2 is YYNGEE. In nucleotides, the CDR3 is TGTGCCAGCAGCGAAACAGGGAAAGTCGTAGGCGGCTACACCTTC. Translating gives CASSETGKVVGGYTF.

The chain recombines TRBV2 with TRBJ2-7, with 8 nucleotides matching TRBD1. The CDR3 runs 15 residues. From germline, CDR1 is SNHLY and CDR2 FYNNEI. V lost 3 bases, J lost 3 bases, and 7 bases stayed unmatched. This CDR3 is CASSDSGTGSYEQYF. Here the CDR3 DNA reads TGTGCCAGCAGTGACTCTGGGACAGGAAGCTACGAGCAGTACTTC.

This rearrangement joins TRBV5-6 to TRBJ2-5; TRBD1 matches 9 bases. Germline V gives CDR1 SGHDT, CDR2 YYEEEE. The length of the CDR3 is 15 residues. The J segment lost 2 bases and the V segment lost 2 bases, leaving 4 bases of the junction unmatched. CDR3 sequence: CASSFVGQGQETQYF. CDR3 bases: TGTGCCAGCAGCTTCGTGGGACAGGGACAAGAGACCCAGTACTTC.

The chain has TRBV5-6 and TRBJ1-6; 7 bases align to TRBD1. Looked up from germline, CDR1 is SGHDT and CDR2 is YYEEEE. The CDR3 spans 15 residues. Trimming removed 1 base from V and 5 bases from J; junction bases left unmatched: 3. The CDR3 reads CASSLWTGNNSPLHF. CDR3 in DNA: TGTGCCAGCAGCTTGTGGACAGGAAATAATTCACCCCTCCACTTT.

The chain has TRBV11-2 and TRBJ1-1; 8 nucleotides line up with TRBD1. CDR1 is SGHAT and CDR2 is FQNNGV in the germline V gene. V was pared by 6 bases and J by 4 bases, with 31 bases of the junction left unmatched. CDR3 length: 22 residues. For the CDR3, the DNA is TGTGCCAGCAGTCAAAATGTGATGGGATTAATCGGACAGGGAAGGACTAGCACTGAAGCTTTCTTT. Amino acids: CASSQNVMGLIGQGRTSTEAFF.

This chain connects TRBV9 to TRBJ1-1; tentatively, D is TRBD1 (5 bases). The V end lost 0 bases, the J end lost 0 bases, and 18 bases lay between the germline ends. This CDR3 spans 18 amino acids. Germline loops: CDR1 SGDLS, CDR2 YYNGEE. CDR3 sequence: CASSVATRGGALNTEAFF. CDR3 sequence (DNA): TGTGCCAGCAGCGTAGCTACTCGGGGGGGAGCATTGAACACTGAAGCTTTCTTT.

This chain joins TRBV18 and TRBJ2-7; D is undetermined. CDR1 is KGHSH and CDR2 is LQKENI in the germline V gene. The V gene lost 0 bases and the J gene lost 1 base, with 7 bases spanning the gap. The CDR3 runs 14 residues. In nucleotides, the CDR3 is TGTGCCAGCTCACCACCGTCTCATTCCTACGAGCAGTACTTC. Translated, it gives CASSPPSHSYEQYF.